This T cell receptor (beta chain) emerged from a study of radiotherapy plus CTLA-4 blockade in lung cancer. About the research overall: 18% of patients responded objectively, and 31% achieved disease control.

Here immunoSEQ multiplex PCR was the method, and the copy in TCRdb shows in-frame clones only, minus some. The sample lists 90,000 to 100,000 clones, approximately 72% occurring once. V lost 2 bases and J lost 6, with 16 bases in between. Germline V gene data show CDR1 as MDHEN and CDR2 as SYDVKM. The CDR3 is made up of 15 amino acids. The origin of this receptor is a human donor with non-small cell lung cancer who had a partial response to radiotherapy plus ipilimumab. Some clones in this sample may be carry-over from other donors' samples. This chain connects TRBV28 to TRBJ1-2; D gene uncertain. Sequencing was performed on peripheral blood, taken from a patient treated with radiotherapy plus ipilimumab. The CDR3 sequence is CASSLPSLKEDGYTF. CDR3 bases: TGTGCCAGCAGTTTACCCAGCCTGAAGGAGGATGGCTACACCTTC.